The 22 T cell receptor beta chains in this list originate from one sample, sequenced in a study of PD-1 blockade in classical Hodgkin lymphoma. Brentuximab vedotin exposure varied, and every patient relapsed after autologous stem cell transplantation. The repertoire was sequenced with immunoSEQ multiplex PCR; TCRdb's copy has only in-frame clones and lacks some. The data hold over 85,000 clones, with 75% to 85% observed a single time. The sample here was peripheral blood mononuclear cells (PBMCs), taken before the second cycle of nivolumab. Receptors originate from a human donor with classical Hodgkin lymphoma.

This clone was observed at least ten times. This chain joins TRBV19 and TRBJ2-3, with a tentative D call TRBD2 (5 bases). Germline CDR1 reads LNHDA; CDR2 reads SQIVND (reference sequence). CDR3 length: 14 residues. V was pared by 4 bases and J by 6 bases, with 14 bases between. CDR3 sequence reads: CASSTGLNTDTQYF. For the CDR3, the DNA is TGTGCCAGTAGTACCGGACTCAATACGGATACGCAGTATTTT.

This clone was counted at least ten times. This chain joins TRBV2 and TRBJ1-2, with 8 bases aligning to TRBD1. CDR1 is SNHLY, CDR2 FYNNEI, per germline. The J segment lost 4 bases and the V segment lost 5 bases, leaving 6 bases of the junction unmatched. CDR3 length equals 14 residues. CDR3 in amino acids: CASSSGGAGYGYTF. In DNA, the CDR3 is TGTGCCAGCAGTTCAGGGGGCGCGGGCTATGGCTACACCTTC.

The J gene is TRBJ2-7, the V gene TRBV7-2; D possibly uses TRBD1 or TRBD2 (5 bases each). This CDR3 spans 16 amino acids. The V end lost 1 base, the J end lost 4 bases, and 17 bases lay between the germline ends. Germline V gene data show CDR1 as SGHTA and CDR2 as FQGNSA. CDR3 DNA: TGTGCCAGCAGCTTAGAGCGGCAGGGATTGGGGTACGAGCAGTACTTC. Translated, it gives CASSLERQGLGYEQYF.

The J gene is TRBJ2-5, the V gene TRBV6-5; D unresolved. V lost 5 bases to trimming and J lost 7 bases, with 11 bases between them. CDR1 is MNHEY, CDR2 SVGAGI, per germline. This CDR3 comprises 12 residues. CDR3 DNA sequence: TGTGCCAGCAGTCCGGGCTGGGGGACCCAGTACTTC. Protein: CASSPGWGTQYF.

The rearrangement links TRBV6-5 to TRBJ1-1; 12 bases agree with TRBD1. After removal of 2 bases from V and 3 bases from J, the junction contained 1 base not matched to a gene. Germline V lookup: CDR1 MNHEY, CDR2 SVGAGI. This CDR3 is built from 15 residues. The CDR3 region has the DNA TGTGCCAGCAGTTACCGGGACAGGGGGCACACTGAAGCTTTCTTT. It yields the protein CASSYRDRGHTEAFF.

The V call is TRBV27, the J call TRBJ1-5, with TRBD1 as a possible D gene (5 bases). The CDR3 sequence is 14 residues long. Deletions cut 6 bases from V and 5 bases from J, with 14 bases between. Germline V gene data show CDR1 as MNHEY and CDR2 as SMNVEV (reference sequence). In DNA form, the CDR3 reads TGTGCCAGCAGCCCTGGGACTCTACATCAGCCCCAGCATTTT. Translated, it gives CASSPGTLHQPQHF.

The sample holds a few counts of this clone. The V gene is TRBV29-1, the J gene TRBJ2-2; TRBD2 agrees at 7 bases. V shed 1 base and J 6 bases; nucleotides not matched to a gene: 5. The CDR3 has 14 residues. Germline V gene data show CDR1 as SQVTM and CDR2 as ANQGSEA. CDR3 sequence reads: CSVEGGSLAGELFF. In DNA, the CDR3 is TGCAGCGTTGAAGGCGGGAGTCTGGCCGGGGAGCTGTTTTTT.

This chain uses TRBV19 with TRBJ1-1, with no clear D. Trimming left V 6 bases short and J 4 bases short, with 12 bases between. CDR1 is LNHDA, CDR2 SQIVND, per germline (reference sequence). CDR3 length: 13 residues. DNA for the CDR3: TGTGCCAGTAGCGAAGAGGTGCCCACTGAAGCTTTCTTT. Translated, it gives CASSEEVPTEAFF. Supplemented by reference TRBV19 and TRBJ1-1, the full variable domain reads DGGITQSPKYLFRKEGQNVTLSCEQNLNHDAMYWYRQDPGQGLRLIYYSQIVNDFQKGDIAEGYSVSREKKESFPLTVTSAQKNPTAFYLCASSEEVPTEAFFGQGTRLTVV.

CDR3 coding DNA: TGTGCCAGCAGCTTACTGATAGGGCGGGAGGCGGGGGAGACCCAGTACTTC. Its protein is CASSLLIGREAGETQYF. This chain connects TRBV7-6 to TRBJ2-5, with 8 bases identical to TRBD2. This CDR3 contains 17 residues. CDR1 and CDR2 from the germline V gene are SGHVS and FNYEAQ. V lost 2 bases and J lost 5; bases outside the gene matches: 13.

The chain couples TRBV4-1 to TRBJ1-3, with TRBD1 matching 9 bases. CDR1 is MGHRA, CDR2 YSYEKL, per germline. Losses at the gene ends were 4 bases for V and 1 base for J; bases not matched to a gene: 2. CDR3 length equals 15 residues. This CDR3 reads CASSRDRGSGNTIYF. CDR3 in DNA: TGCGCCAGCAGCCGAGACAGGGGGTCTGGAAACACCATATATTTT.

The chain uses TRBV29-1 and TRBJ2-1, with 8 bases identical to TRBD2. In germline, CDR1 is SQVTM, CDR2 ANQGSEA. V trimming: 7 bases; J trimming: 7 bases; junction bases outside the gene matches: 15. The CDR3 is made up of 15 amino acids. The CDR3 sequence is CSASGLVGALNEQFF. CDR3 nucleotides: TGCAGCGCCTCGGGACTAGTCGGCGCCTTAAATGAGCAGTTCTTC.

The chain employs TRBV15 and TRBJ1-5; a weak D match, TRBD1 (6 bases). The germline V gene has CDR1 LNHNV and CDR2 YYDKDF (reference sequence). Trimming took 0 bases from V and 4 from J, leaving 10 bases between them. CDR3 size: 15 residues. The CDR3: CATSRDRGVNQPQHF. The CDR3, as DNA: TGTGCCACCAGCAGAGATAGGGGGGTAAATCAGCCCCAGCATTTT.

On this clone: The sample has other DNA sequences that encode this CDR3 too. The chain recombines TRBV11-2 with TRBJ2-7; D unresolved. V dropped 0 bases and J dropped 0 bases, with 15 bases sitting between them. This CDR3 comprises 17 residues. Germline V gene lookup returns CDR1 SGHAT and CDR2 FQNNGV. CDR3 residues: CASSLDRGPRSSYEQYF. For the CDR3, the DNA is TGTGCCAGCAGCTTAGATCGAGGACCACGAAGCTCCTACGAGCAGTACTTC.

A few counts support this clone. The chain uses TRBV7-9 and TRBJ1-2; a possible D gene is TRBD1 (5 bases). CDR3 size: 16 residues. Looked up from germline, CDR1 is SEHNR and CDR2 is FQNEAQ (reference sequence). V lost 0 bases and J lost 0, with 11 bases in between. Here the CDR3 DNA reads TGTGCCAGCAGCTTAGCCGGGGAAGGGGCTAACTATGGCTACACCTTC. It yields the protein CASSLAGEGANYGYTF.

The chain joins TRBV6-6 to TRBJ2-7, with D possibly called TRBD1 or TRBD2 (6 bases each). The CDR3 is 12 residues long. The germline V gene encodes CDR1 MNHNY and CDR2 SVGAGI (reference sequence). Deletions cut 8 bases from V and 2 bases from J, with 10 bases between. The CDR3 DNA sequence: TGTGCCAGCCGAGGGGGGACCTACGAGCAGTACTTC. It yields the protein CASRGGTYEQYF.

This chain links TRBV6-5 with TRBJ1-2; tentatively, D is TRBD1 (5 bases). Between the trimmed V and J ends, which lost 6 bases and 4 bases, there was a span of 15 bases. The CDR3 contains 14 residues. Germline values: CDR1 MNHEY, CDR2 SVGAGI. CDR3 sequence reads: CASSEQALGYGYTF. CDR3 in DNA: TGTGCCAGCAGCGAACAGGCTCTTGGCTATGGCTACACCTTC.

The V and J genes are TRBV7-2 and TRBJ2-1; D possibly corresponds to TRBD2 (6 bases). The CDR3 has 15 residues. Trimming stripped 5 bases from V and 4 bases from J, with 15 bases between. Germline CDR1 reads SGHTA; CDR2 reads FQGNSA. Written as DNA, the CDR3 is TGTGCCAGCAGCACCGGGACTGCTAAGTACAATGAGCAGTTCTTC. Amino acid sequence: CASSTGTAKYNEQFF.

CDR3 sequence reads: CASSIIGGLENQPQHF. The CDR3 DNA reads TGTGCCAGTAGTATTATCGGGGGATTAGAAAATCAGCCCCAGCATTTT. The chain combines TRBV19 with TRBJ1-5, with D perhaps TRBD1 (5 bases). Germline lookup yields CDR1 LNHDA and CDR2 SQIVND (reference sequence). The CDR3 runs to 16 residues. The V end was cut by 3 bases, the J end by 4 bases, with 16 bases between.

This clone was counted a single time. The chain joins TRBV6-1 to TRBJ2-1, with D hard to call. V lost 2 bases to trimming and J lost 1 base, with 9 bases between them. The CDR3 is made up of 15 amino acids. Germline V gene sequence: CDR1 MNHNS, CDR2 SASEGT. In nucleotides, the CDR3 is TGTGCCAGCAGTGAAAGCTGGCAGTCCTACAATGAGCAGTTCTTC. It codes for CASSESWQSYNEQFF.

The gene calls are TRBV19 and TRBJ1-5; 8 positions agree with TRBD1. CDR1 and CDR2 (germline): LNHDA, SQIVND (reference sequence). Germline trimming cut 4 bases from V and 9 bases from J; bases unmatched to any gene: 8. The CDR3 covers 14 residues. The CDR3 sequence is CASSTRSDRAPQHF. The CDR3 nucleotides read TGTGCCAGTAGTACCCGATCGGACAGGGCGCCCCAGCATTTT.

The chain couples TRBV2 to TRBJ2-5; D gene uncertain. The germline gives CDR1 SNHLY, CDR2 FYNNEI. The CDR3 covers 14 residues. Trimming cost V 4 bases and J 5 bases, with 14 bases left between them. This chain's CDR3 is CASSATTQEETQYF. CDR3 DNA: TGTGCCAGCAGTGCGACGACACAAGAGGAGACCCAGTACTTC.

CDR3 nucleotide sequence: TGTGCCAGCAGCTTGGTGGCCGGCTCGAACACTGAAGCTTTCTTT. Residues: CASSLVAGSNTEAFF. V gene TRBV5-4 combines with J gene TRBJ1-1; D gene ambiguous. Deletions cut 0 bases from V and 1 base from J, with 10 bases between. The CDR3 extends over 15 amino acids. Germline values: CDR1 SGHNT, CDR2 YYREEE (reference sequence).